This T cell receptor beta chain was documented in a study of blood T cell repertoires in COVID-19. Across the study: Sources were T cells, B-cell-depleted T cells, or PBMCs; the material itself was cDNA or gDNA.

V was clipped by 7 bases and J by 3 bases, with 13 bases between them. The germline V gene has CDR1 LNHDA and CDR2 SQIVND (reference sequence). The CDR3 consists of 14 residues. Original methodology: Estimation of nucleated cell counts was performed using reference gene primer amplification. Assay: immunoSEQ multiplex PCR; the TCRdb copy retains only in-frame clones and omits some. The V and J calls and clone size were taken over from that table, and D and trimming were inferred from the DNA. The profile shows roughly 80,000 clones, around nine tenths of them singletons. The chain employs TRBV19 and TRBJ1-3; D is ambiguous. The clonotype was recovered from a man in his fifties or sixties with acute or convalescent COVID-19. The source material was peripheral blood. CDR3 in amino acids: CASTSPGGGNTIYF. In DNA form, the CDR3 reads TGTGCCAGTACCTCTCCGGGTGGTGGAAACACCATATATTTT.